This entry is about one T cell receptor (beta chain). The entry originates in a study of PD-L1 blockade in urothelial cancer. Looking at the study overall: Patients arrived having already received 0 to 3 prior chemotherapy regimens.

CDR3 size: 13 residues. The germline V and J ends were trimmed by 0 bases and 8 bases, with 8 bases remaining between them. Germline assignment: CDR1 SEHNR and CDR2 FQNEAQ (reference sequence). Synthetic analogs of TCR templates were spiked into every PCR. Sequencing was performed with immunoSEQ multiplex PCR; in TCRdb, only in-frame clones are kept and a portion is missing. The sample has tens of thousands of clones, roughly 82% seen once; the top ten hold 4% to 5%. The rearrangement uses TRBV7-9 and TRBJ2-1; D is unclear. Sequenced material: PBMCs, taken around atezolizumab (anti-PD-L1) treatment. The TCR comes from a man in his sixties or seventies with urothelial cancer. The CDR3 DNA sequence: TGTGCCAGCAGCTTAGCAACAGTTTATGAGCAGTTCTTC. The encoded protein is CASSLATVYEQFF.